This is a list of T cell receptor beta chains from one sample in a study of cytomegalovirus exposure and HLA in healthy donors. TCRdb's table, derived via immunoSEQ multiplex PCR, lists solely in-frame clones and lacks some. The sample data list tens of thousands of clones. Sample: PBMCs. The origin of the receptors is a man aged 25-45 years in good health and CMV-seropositive. CDR3s include the opening cysteine and the closing phenylalanine or tryptophan.

v_call cdr3_aa
TRBV10-3 CAISETQGSLVNEQFF
TRBV9 CASSRGLKETEAFF
TRBV6-5 CASSADSTYEQYF
TRBV6-5 CASSSGAGGSLHEQYF
TRBV5-8 CASSFLAGGSQTQYF
TRBV5-5 CASSPWTTAANYGYTF
TRBV6-5 CASSYDRQETQYF
TRBV30 CAWSPSPDRGLYGYTF
TRBV9 CASSRDKNTEAFF
TRBV25-1 CASRDPGQYEQYF
TRBV10-2 CASSESRTHSNEQFF
TRBV19 CASSIGGADFNEQFF
TRBV9 CASSGEDNTEAFF
TRBV5-6 CASSLVGAGETQYF
TRBV28 CASSLETRVGNEQFF
TRBV9 CASSVERGSTDTQYF
TRBV6-5 CASRSLGKGTEAFF
TRBV11-3 CASSLEGGYEQYF
TRBV5-4 CATGGQEREGRDEQYF
TRBV30 CAWSAQGRNEQFF
TRBV2 CASKPTGGQTF
TRBV18 CASSPPWGLPEYNEQFF
TRBV13 CASSLTGGHTEAFF
TRBV4-1 CASSQELMNTEAFF
TRBV6-6 CASRRQGNSPLHF
TRBV5-5 CASSGGDRGDEQYF
TRBV9 CASSTGQGTGNTIYF
TRBV7-8 CASSFRSGPGDYGYTF
TRBV6-1 CASRDRVYGYTF
TRBV10-3 CAISESEGGETQYF
TRBV5-1 CASSSRQGTLLNYGYTF
TRBV9 CASSVGGRGPYEQYF
TRBV9 CASSVKGRGLDIQYF
TRBV7-8 CASSLARPDEQYF
TRBV19 CASSTSSGGIYEQYF
TRBV2 CASRERRLAGSYNEQFF
TRBV7-9 CASSFGLGTGELFF
TRBV27 CASSNRGLSEQYF
TRBV11-2 CASSQSSNEQYF
TRBV11-2 CASRKGGGYYEQYF
TRBV29-1 CSVPRGNTQYF
TRBV18 CASSPPQGPDTQYF
TRBV5-4 CASSFLTGANEQFF
TRBV6-5 CASKVTVSTDTQYF
TRBV30 CAWSGLAGGRSDNEQFF
TRBV5-1 CASSLDTGTGSYNEQFF
TRBV5-1 CASSLGEFADTQYF
TRBV4-2 CASRAGANTGELFF